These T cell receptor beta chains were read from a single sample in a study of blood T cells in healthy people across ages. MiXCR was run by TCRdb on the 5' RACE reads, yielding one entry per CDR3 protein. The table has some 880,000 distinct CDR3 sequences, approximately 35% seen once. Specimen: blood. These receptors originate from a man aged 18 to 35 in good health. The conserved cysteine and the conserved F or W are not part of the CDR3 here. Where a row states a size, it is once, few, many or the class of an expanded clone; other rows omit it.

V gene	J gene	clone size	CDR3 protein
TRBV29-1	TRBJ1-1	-	SVEGSGGTERTEAF
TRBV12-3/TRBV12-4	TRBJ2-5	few	ATRAGSWGDEQY
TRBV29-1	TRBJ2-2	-	SVSGDTGELF
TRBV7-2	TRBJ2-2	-	ASSLTSGGAVTGELF
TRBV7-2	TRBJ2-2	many	ASSLEVNTGELF
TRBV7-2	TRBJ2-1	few	ASSLAGTSGSRGNEQF
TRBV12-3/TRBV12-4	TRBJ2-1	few	ASSFGTSGGPTYNEQF
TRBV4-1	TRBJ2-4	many	ASSQAGNLAKNIQY
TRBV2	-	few	ASSLSRTAGTQY
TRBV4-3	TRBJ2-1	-	ASSQEAGWVYNEQF
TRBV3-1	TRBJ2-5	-	ASSQAGLTQETQY
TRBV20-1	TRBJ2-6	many	SAGGGTGRSGANVLT
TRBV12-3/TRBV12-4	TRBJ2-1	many	ASREYNEQF
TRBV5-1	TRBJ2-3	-	ASSFSVGTDTQY
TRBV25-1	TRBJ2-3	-	ASSALGRSTDTQY
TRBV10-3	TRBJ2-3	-	AISESNRQTSTDTQY